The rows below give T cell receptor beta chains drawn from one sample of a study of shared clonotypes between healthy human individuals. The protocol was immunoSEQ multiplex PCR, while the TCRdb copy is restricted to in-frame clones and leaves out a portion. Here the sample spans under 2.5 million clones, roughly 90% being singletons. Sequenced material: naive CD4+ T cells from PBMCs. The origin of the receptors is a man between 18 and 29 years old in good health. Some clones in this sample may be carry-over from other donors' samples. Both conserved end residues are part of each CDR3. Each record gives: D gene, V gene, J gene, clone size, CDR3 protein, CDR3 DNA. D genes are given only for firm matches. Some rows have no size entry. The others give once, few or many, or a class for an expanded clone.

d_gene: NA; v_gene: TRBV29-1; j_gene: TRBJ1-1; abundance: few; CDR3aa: CSVEVRTEAFF; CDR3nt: TGCAGCGTTGAAGTACGGACTGAAGCTTTCTTT
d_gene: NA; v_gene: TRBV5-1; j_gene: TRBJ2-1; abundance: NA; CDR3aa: CASNPREVELGQFF; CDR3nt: TGCGCCAGCAACCCGAGAGAAGTAGAATTAGGGCAGTTCTTC
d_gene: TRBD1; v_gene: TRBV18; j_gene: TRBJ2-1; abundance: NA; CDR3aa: CASSPRDSYNEQFF; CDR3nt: TGTGCCAGCTCACCAAGGGACAGCTACAATGAGCAGTTCTTC
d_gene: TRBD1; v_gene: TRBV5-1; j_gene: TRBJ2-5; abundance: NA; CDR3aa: CASSWPGTGGKETQYF; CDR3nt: TGCGCCAGCAGCTGGCCCGGGACAGGGGGCAAAGAGACCCAGTACTTC
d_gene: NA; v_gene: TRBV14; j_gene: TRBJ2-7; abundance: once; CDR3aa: CASSRFQGLYEQYF; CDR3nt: TGTGCCAGCAGCCGATTCCAGGGTCTCTACGAGCAGTACTTC
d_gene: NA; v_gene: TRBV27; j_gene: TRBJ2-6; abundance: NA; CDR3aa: CASSPGADSGANVLTF; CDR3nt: TGTGCCAGCAGTCCGGGGGCCGACTCTGGGGCCAACGTCCTGACTTTC
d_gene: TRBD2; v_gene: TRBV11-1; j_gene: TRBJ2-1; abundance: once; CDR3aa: CASRLAGDGYNEQFF; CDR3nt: TGTGCCAGCAGACTAGCGGGAGACGGCTACAATGAGCAGTTCTTC
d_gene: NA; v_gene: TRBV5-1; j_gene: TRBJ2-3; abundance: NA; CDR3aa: CASSMRLAPGRDTQYF; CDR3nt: TGCGCCAGCAGCATGCGTCTAGCGCCAGGGAGAGATACGCAGTATTTT
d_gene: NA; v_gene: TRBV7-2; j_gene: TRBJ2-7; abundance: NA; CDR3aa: CASSLDIRGAPIYEQYF; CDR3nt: TGTGCCAGCAGCTTAGACATTAGGGGGGCGCCAATCTACGAGCAGTACTTC
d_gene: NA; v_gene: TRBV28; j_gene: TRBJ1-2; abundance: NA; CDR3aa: CASSLLPSAGIGYGYTF; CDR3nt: TGTGCCAGCAGTTTATTACCTAGCGCAGGGATCGGCTATGGCTACACCTTC
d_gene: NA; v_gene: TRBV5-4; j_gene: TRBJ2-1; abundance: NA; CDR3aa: CASSGGPGNEQFF; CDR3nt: TGTGCCAGCAGCGGAGGCCCGGGCAATGAGCAGTTCTTC
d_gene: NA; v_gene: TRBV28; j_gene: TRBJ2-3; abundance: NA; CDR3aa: CASSPWDTQYF; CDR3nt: TGTGCCAGCAGCCCTTGGGATACGCAGTATTTT
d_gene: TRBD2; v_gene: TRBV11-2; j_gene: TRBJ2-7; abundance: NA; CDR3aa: CASSLLTSGTESQYF; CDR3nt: TGTGCCAGCAGCCTCTTGACTAGCGGGACCGAGTCGCAGTACTTC
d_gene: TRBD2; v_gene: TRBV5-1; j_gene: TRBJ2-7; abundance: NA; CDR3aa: CASSLAISGSGAYEQYF; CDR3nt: TGCGCCAGCAGCTTGGCCATTAGCGGGAGCGGAGCTTACGAGCAGTACTTC
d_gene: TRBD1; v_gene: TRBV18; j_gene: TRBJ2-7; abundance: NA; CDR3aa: CASSPQQGASYEQYF; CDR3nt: TGTGCCAGCTCCCCGCAACAGGGGGCCTCCTACGAGCAGTACTTC
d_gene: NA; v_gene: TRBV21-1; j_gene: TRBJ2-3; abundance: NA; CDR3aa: CASRSGQKPSDTQYF; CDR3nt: TGTGCCAGCAGATCGGGACAGAAACCATCAGATACGCAGTATTTT
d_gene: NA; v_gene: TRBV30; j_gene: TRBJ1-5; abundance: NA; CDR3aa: CAWSVPWGFQPQHF; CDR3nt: TGTGCCTGGAGTGTACCTTGGGGGTTCCAGCCCCAGCATTTT
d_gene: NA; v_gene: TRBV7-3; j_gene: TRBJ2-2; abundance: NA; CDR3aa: CASSWDRSGELFF; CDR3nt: TGTGCCAGCAGCTGGGACCGGAGCGGGGAGCTGTTTTTT
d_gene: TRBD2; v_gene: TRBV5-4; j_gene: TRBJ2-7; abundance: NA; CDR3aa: CASSSKKASGGGGYEQYF; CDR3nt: TGTGCCAGCAGCTCGAAAAAGGCTAGCGGGGGGGGAGGATACGAGCAGTACTTC
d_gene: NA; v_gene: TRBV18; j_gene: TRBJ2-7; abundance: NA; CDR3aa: CASSQGVYEQYF; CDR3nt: TGTGCCAGCTCACAGGGGGTTTACGAGCAGTACTTC
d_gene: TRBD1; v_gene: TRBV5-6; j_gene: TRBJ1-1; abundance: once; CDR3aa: CASSFWTGRVMNTEAFF; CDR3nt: TGTGCCAGCAGCTTTTGGACAGGGAGGGTCATGAACACTGAAGCTTTCTTT
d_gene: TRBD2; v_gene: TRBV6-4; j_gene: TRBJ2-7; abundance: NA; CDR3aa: CASSGASGSYEQYF; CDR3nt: TGTGCCAGCAGTGGCGCTAGCGGGAGCTACGAGCAGTACTTC
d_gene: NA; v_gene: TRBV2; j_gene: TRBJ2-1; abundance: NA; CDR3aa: CASSEAWGTEQFF; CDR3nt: TGTGCCAGCAGTGAAGCGTGGGGGACTGAGCAGTTCTTC
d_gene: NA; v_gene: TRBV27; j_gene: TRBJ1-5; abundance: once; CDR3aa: CASSLSTAANQPQHF; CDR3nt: TGTGCCAGCAGTTTATCAACGGCAGCAAATCAGCCCCAGCATTTT
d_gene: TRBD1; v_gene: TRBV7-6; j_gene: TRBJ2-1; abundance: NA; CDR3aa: CASSAWTGGGGEQFF; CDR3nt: TGTGCCAGCAGCGCCTGGACAGGGGGCGGGGGTGAGCAGTTCTTC
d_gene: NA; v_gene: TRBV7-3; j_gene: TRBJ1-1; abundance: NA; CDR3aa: CASSFSQSTEAFF; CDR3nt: TGTGCCAGCAGCTTCAGCCAGAGCACTGAAGCTTTCTTT
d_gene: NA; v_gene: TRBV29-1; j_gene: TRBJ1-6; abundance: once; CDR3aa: CSVSTGDSPLHF; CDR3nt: TGCAGCGTTTCGACTGGAGATTCACCCCTCCACTTT
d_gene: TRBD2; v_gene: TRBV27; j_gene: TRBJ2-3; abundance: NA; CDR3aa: CASRAPGLADITDTQYF; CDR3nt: TGTGCCAGCAGAGCACCGGGACTAGCGGACATCACAGATACGCAGTATTTT
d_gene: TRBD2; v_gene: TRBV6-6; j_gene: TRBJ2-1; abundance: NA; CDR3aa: CASRDPGRTNNEQFF; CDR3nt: TGTGCCAGCAGAGACCCCGGGAGGACGAACAATGAGCAGTTCTTC
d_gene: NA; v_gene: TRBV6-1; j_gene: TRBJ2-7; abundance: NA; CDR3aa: CASSLAGTLSYEQYF; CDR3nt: TGTGCCAGCAGTCTGGCGGGGACACTCTCCTACGAGCAGTACTTC
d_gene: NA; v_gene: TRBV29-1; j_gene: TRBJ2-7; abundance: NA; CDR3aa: CSVDRGNSYEQYF; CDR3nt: TGCAGCGTTGATCGCGGAAACTCCTACGAGCAGTACTTC
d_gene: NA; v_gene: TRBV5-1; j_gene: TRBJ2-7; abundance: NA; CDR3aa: CASSQAVAVYEQYF; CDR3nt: TGCGCCAGCAGCCAAGCCGTAGCGGTATACGAGCAGTACTTC
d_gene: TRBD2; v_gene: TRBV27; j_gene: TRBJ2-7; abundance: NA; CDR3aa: CASSLAAGGPGYEQYF; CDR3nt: TGTGCCAGCAGTTTGGCGGCGGGAGGCCCAGGCTACGAGCAGTACTTC
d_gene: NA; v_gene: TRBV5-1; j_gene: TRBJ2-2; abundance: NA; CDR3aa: CASSAGTPDTGELFF; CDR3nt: TGCGCCAGCAGCGCCGGGACCCCCGACACCGGGGAGCTGTTTTTT
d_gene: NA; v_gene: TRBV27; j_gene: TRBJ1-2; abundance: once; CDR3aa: CASGPSPPHRTGGYTF; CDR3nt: TGTGCCAGCGGCCCAAGTCCCCCGCACAGGACTGGCGGCTACACCTTC
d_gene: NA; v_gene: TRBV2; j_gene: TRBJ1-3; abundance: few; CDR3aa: CAVGGKVDTIYF; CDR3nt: TGTGCCGTGGGCGGGAAGGTTGACACCATATATTTT
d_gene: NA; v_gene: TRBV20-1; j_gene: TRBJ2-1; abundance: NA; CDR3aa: CSARELGEQFF; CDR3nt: TGCAGTGCTAGAGAGTTGGGTGAGCAGTTCTTC
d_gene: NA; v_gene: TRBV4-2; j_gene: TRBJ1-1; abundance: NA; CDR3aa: CASKKGGRANTEAFF; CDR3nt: TGTGCCAGCAAAAAGGGGGGCAGAGCCAACACTGAAGCTTTCTTT
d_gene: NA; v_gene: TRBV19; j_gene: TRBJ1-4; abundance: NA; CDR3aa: CASKSGATNEKLFF; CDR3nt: TGTGCCAGTAAATCGGGAGCAACTAATGAAAAACTGTTTTTT